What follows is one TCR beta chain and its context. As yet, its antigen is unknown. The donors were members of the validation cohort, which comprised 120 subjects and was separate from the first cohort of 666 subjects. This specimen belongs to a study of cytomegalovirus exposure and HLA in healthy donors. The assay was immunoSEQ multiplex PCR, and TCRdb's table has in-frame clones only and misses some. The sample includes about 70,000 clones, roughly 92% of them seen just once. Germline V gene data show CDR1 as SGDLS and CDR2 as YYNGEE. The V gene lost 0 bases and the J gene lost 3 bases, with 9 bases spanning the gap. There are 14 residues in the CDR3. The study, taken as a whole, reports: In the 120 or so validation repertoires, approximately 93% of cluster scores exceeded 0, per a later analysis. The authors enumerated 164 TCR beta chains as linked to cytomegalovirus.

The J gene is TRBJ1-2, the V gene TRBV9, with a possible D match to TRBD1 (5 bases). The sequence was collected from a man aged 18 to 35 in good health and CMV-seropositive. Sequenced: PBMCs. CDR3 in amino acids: CASSVGWGDYGYTF. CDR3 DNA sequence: TGTGCCAGCAGCGTAGGATGGGGGGACTATGGCTACACCTTC.